Shown below are 14 T cell receptor beta chains from a single sample sequenced in a study of T cell repertoires in cytomegalovirus infection. For these receptors, no antigen is known. TCRdb ran MiXCR on the reads and lists one entry per CDR3 protein. The sample has roughly 130,000 distinct CDR3 sequences, roughly a quarter seen once. The specimen was PBMCs, sequenced either directly or after in vitro stimulation (not recorded which). These receptor sequences come from a human donor in good health (CMV status not recorded). Some clones in this sample may be carry-over from other donors' samples.

This clonotype appeared a few times. This chain connects TRBV19 to TRBJ1-2, with 10 bases identical to TRBD1. The CDR3 spans 15 residues. Unmatched junction bases numbered 11, after V lost 5 bases and J lost 8 bases. Germline CDR1 reads LNHDA; CDR2 reads SQIVND (reference sequence). The CDR3 here is CASSPAGQGYLGYTF. CDR3 nucleotide sequence: TGTGCCAGTAGTCCCGCGGGACAGGGGTATCTGGGCTACACCTTC. Looking up the rest from reference TRBV19 and TRBJ1-2 gives the full variable domain: DGGITQSPKYLFRKEGQNVTLSCEQNLNHDAMYWYRQDPGQGLRLIYYSQIVNDFQKGDIAEGYSVSREKKESFPLTVTSAQKNPTAFYLCASSPAGQGYLGYTFGSGTRLTVV.

This clonotype was picked up a small number of times. The rearrangement joins TRBV28 to TRBJ1-1, with TRBD1 matching over 7 bases. Trimming took 9 bases from V and 4 from J; bases not matched to a gene: 8. The V gene's germline CDR1 is MDHEN and CDR2 SYDVKM. The CDR3 consists of 13 residues. CDR3 DNA sequence: TGTGCCAGTCGGACAGGCGCGGGCACTGAAGCTTTCTTT. Protein sequence: CASRTGAGTEAFF.

This clonotype occurred many times. This sequence joins TRBV12-3 or TRBV12-4 and TRBJ2-2; unclear D gene. V lost 6 bases, J lost 6 bases, and 11 bases lay in between. The CDR3 is 13 residues long. The CDR3: CASSRSTPGELFF. For the CDR3, the DNA is TGTGCCAGCAGCCGAAGTACCCCCGGGGAGCTGTTTTTT.

This clonotype was observed many times. The CDR3 region is CASSLSGGHTGELFF. The CDR3 DNA sequence: TGTGCCAGCAGCTTAAGTGGGGGACACACCGGGGAGCTGTTTTTT. The chain employs TRBV7-3 and TRBJ2-2; TRBD1 or TRBD2 may be the D gene (5 bases each). The germline gives CDR1 SGHTA, CDR2 FQGTGA. This CDR3 contains 15 residues. Trimming cost V 1 base and J 3 bases, with 9 bases left between them.

This clonotype was counted many times. The chain combines TRBV7-2 with TRBJ2-7, with 9 bases identical to TRBD1. Trimming removed 6 bases from V and 2 bases from J; junction bases left unmatched: 5. The CDR3 is made up of 14 amino acids. Germline V gene lookup returns CDR1 SGHTA and CDR2 FQGNSA. CDR3 DNA sequence: TGTGCCAGCAGACCGGGACAGGGCCCCTACGAGCAGTACTTC. It translates to CASRPGQGPYEQYF.

This clonotype has more than one count but fewer than ten. The chain combines TRBV18 with TRBJ1-6, with 7 bases matching TRBD1. V gave up 1 base and J gave up 7 bases; unmatched junction bases: 4. There are 15 residues in the CDR3. CDR1 and CDR2 (germline): KGHSH, LQKENI. Here the CDR3 DNA reads TGTGCCAGCTCACCACGGGACAGTGCAAATTCACCCCTCCACTTT. This gives the protein CASSPRDSANSPLHF.

Only a few counts were recorded for this clonotype. V gene TRBV3-1 combines with J gene TRBJ2-1; no firm D call. Trimming removed 0 bases from V and 2 bases from J, with 17 bases in between. CDR1 is LGHDT, CDR2 YNNKEL, per germline (reference sequence). The CDR3 consists of 18 residues. For the CDR3, the DNA is TGTGCCAGCAGCCAAGATAATCGAGCGAGTCGGGCCTACAATGAGCAGTTCTTC. Translating gives CASSQDNRASRAYNEQFF.

In its sample, this clonotype was seen many times. The rearrangement joins TRBV7-8 to TRBJ1-4; perhaps TRBD1 as D (5 bases). The CDR3 runs 16 residues. V gave up 3 bases and J gave up 7 bases, with 18 bases separating them. Germline values: CDR1 SGHVS, CDR2 FQNEAQ. The DNA of the CDR3 is TGTGCCAGCAGCTTTGGGGTTTCGGGGCTCGGTGAAAAACTGTTTTTT. Translated, it gives CASSFGVSGLGEKLFF.

The V and J genes are TRBV18 and TRBJ2-3, with D possibly TRBD2 on 6 matching bases. The CDR3 sequence is 16 residues long. Germline lookup yields CDR1 KGHSH and CDR2 LQKENI. The V gene lost 3 bases and the J gene lost 0 bases, with 13 bases spanning the gap. CDR3 coding DNA: TGTGCCAGCTCACCGTCCCTAGCGACTAGCACAGATACGCAGTATTTT. It specifies CASSPSLATSTDTQYF.

This clonotype has more than one count but fewer than ten. The chain recombines TRBV7-9 with TRBJ1-4, with TRBD1 matching 7 bases. J was trimmed by 4 bases and V by 5 bases; bases with no gene match: 4. The CDR3 has 14 amino acids. Per germline, CDR1 SEHNR and CDR2 FQNEAQ (reference sequence). The CDR3: CASSQRQGNEKLFF. In nucleotides, the CDR3 is TGTGCCAGCAGCCAACGACAGGGTAATGAAAAACTGTTTTTT.

In this sample, this clonotype turned up a few times. The V and J genes are TRBV14 and TRBJ1-2; D remains unclear. The CDR3 loop spans 16 amino acids. The V gene lost 0 bases and the J gene lost 7 bases, with 18 bases spanning the gap. CDR1 and CDR2 from the germline V gene are SGHDN and FVKESK. The CDR3 DNA sequence: TGTGCCAGCAGCCAAGATTTAAGCCCAATAGTCGTTGGCTACACCTTC. It specifies CASSQDLSPIVVGYTF.

The chain has TRBV19 and TRBJ1-2; TRBD1 aligns across 8 bases. CDR1 is LNHDA and CDR2 is SQIVND in the germline V gene (reference sequence). V dropped 3 bases and J dropped 4; count of bases not matched to a gene: 7. The CDR3 loop spans 15 amino acids. Here the CDR3 reads CASSIFRDRTYGYTF. The DNA of the CDR3 is TGTGCCAGTAGTATTTTTCGGGACAGGACCTATGGCTACACCTTC.

CDR3 sequence: CASSLAGRSQHF. CDR3 sequence (DNA): TGTGCCAGCAGTTTAGCCGGGCGGTCCCAGCATTTT. V usage is TRBV12-3 or TRBV12-4 and J usage is TRBJ1-5; D unresolved. The germline V and J ends were trimmed by 0 bases and 11 bases, with 8 bases remaining between them. This CDR3 comprises 12 residues.

V and J are TRBV5-1 and TRBJ2-2; 7 nucleotides agree with TRBD2. J was trimmed by 0 bases and V by 4 bases; bases with no gene match: 3. Germline CDR1 is SGHRS and CDR2 is YFSETQ. The CDR3 has 15 amino acids. CDR3 sequence: CASSAGRTNTGELFF. CDR3 bases: TGCGCCAGCAGCGCCGGGAGGACGAACACCGGGGAGCTGTTTTTT. The full variable domain, rest sourced from reference TRBV5-1 and TRBJ2-2, is KAGVTQTPRYLIKTRGQQVTLSCSPISGHRSVSWYQQTPGQGLQFLFEYFSETQRNKGNFPGRFSGRQFSNSRSEMNVSTLELGDSALYLCASSAGRTNTGELFFGEGSRLTVL.